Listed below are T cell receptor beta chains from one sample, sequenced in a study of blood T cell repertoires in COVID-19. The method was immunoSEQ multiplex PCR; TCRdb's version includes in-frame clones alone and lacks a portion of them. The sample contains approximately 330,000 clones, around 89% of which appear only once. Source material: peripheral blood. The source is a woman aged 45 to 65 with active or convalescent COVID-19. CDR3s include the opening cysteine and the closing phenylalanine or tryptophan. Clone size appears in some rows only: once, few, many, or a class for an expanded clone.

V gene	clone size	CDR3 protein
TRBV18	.	CASSPRKGDAYEQYF
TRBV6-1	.	CASSEGLRVYMDGYTF
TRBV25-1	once	CASATGGYTDTQYF
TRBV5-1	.	CASSLDRGGGEKLFF
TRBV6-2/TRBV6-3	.	CASSWREGRYTGELFF
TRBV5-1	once	CASSFIAGAPNEQFF
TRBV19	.	CASSGTGLSGNTIYF
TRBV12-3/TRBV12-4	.	CASSFQSNQPQHF
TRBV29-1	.	CSVDRNTEAFF
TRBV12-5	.	CASGLDRASSYEQYF
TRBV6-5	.	CATPSRTGTEAFF
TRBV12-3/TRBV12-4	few	CATKTSGSNEQFF
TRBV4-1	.	CASSLDRGSPLHF
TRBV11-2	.	CASSLGAGELFF
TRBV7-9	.	CASSSGGGSGTDEQYF
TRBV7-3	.	CASSLMANSGNTIYF
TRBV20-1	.	CSATVRDEQFF
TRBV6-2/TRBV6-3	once	CASSYSIPSGKGYNEQFF
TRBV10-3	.	CAISVGQENRNEQFF
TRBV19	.	CASSMLGGGYNEQFF